These T cell receptor beta chains were read from a single sample in a study of blood T cell repertoires in COVID-19. Generated by immunoSEQ multiplex PCR, the TCRdb table keeps only in-frame clones and is missing some. The sample comprises under 200,000 clones, approximately 91% of which are singletons, and under 0.85% rests with the top ten. The sample was PBMCs or T cells enriched from blood (not recorded which). The source of these receptors is a woman in her late teens or twenties who had recovered from COVID-19. Each CDR3 is given with its conserved first and last residue.

TRBJ1-1,TRBV28,CASSSSRGSLNTEAFF
TRBJ2-7,TRBV15,CATSRDRQGFREQYF
TRBJ1-2,TRBV25-1,CASSEPQGAAYGYTF
TRBJ2-7,TRBV5-6,CASSLSGQLSTNQQYF
TRBJ1-2,TRBV7-9,CASSHKTGWGYTF
TRBJ2-1,TRBV7-9,CASSSTGLAGARNEQFF
TRBJ2-1,TRBV19,CASSYSGSGNEQFF
TRBJ1-4,TRBV27,CASSPEGASEKLFF
TRBJ2-1,TRBV4-2,CASSQGSGGSVNEQFF
TRBJ2-2,TRBV6-5,CASSYSRGTGTGELFF
TRBJ1-5,TRBV10-3,CAISDGQGNQPQHF
TRBJ2-1,TRBV5-1,CASSLGGSGSVNEQFF
TRBJ2-5,TRBV29-1,CSADGGQGARETQYF
TRBJ1-1,TRBV7-9,CASSLPGRDTEAFF
TRBJ1-1,TRBV27,CASRVPGSTEAFF
TRBJ1-4,TRBV4-2,CASSQGGGQLFF
TRBJ2-7,TRBV2,CASSETGRGAEYEQYF
TRBJ2-3,TRBV3-1/TRBV3-2,CASSQALAGGPDTQYF
TRBJ2-5,TRBV27,CASSPPSQETQYF
TRBJ2-7,TRBV2,CASSLTGITYEQYF
TRBJ2-6,TRBV18,CASLGGANVLTF
TRBJ2-7,TRBV19,CASSIDPAGSSYEQYF
TRBJ2-2,TRBV13,CASSLLSGELFF
TRBJ2-7,TRBV5-4,CASSRKTGSGWSYEQYF
TRBJ2-1,TRBV12-3/TRBV12-4,CASSFRLADPQFF